This T cell receptor (beta chain) was identified in a study of CD8+ T cells in alopecia areata. Points from the study as a whole: Alopecia totalis/universalis scalp especially showed more expanded CD8+ clones than normal scalp.

This clone was observed a few times. No antigen is known for it. Germline values: CDR1 LNHNV, CDR2 YYDKDF (reference sequence). There are 14 residues in the CDR3. Trimming removed 0 bases from V and 9 bases from J, with 12 bases in between. cDNA serving as the sequencing template came from extracted, reverse transcribed RNA. Only in-frame clones appear in the TCRdb table, and some are missing; sequencing was by immunoSEQ multiplex PCR. The data contain about 200,000 clones, under 40% of them singletons. Treatment indicated: oral pan-JAK inhibitor, 5-10 mg twice daily. Peripheral blood samples and lesional scalp punch biopsies were obtained from alopecia areata patients. Isolation of CD4+ and CD8+ T cells from PBMCs was achieved by sorting.

The chain combines TRBV15 with TRBJ2-4, with D tentatively TRBD2 (6 bases). This material consisted of CD4+ T cells sorted from blood, taken at approximately week 30, from a patient treated with tofacitinib. The TCR comes from a human donor with alopecia areata. The CDR3 DNA follows: TGTGCCACCAGCAGAGATCTTGGGGGGAGCATTCAGTACTTC. This translates into CATSRDLGGSIQYF.